This TCR beta chain was recovered during a study of PD-1 blockade in classical Hodgkin lymphoma. In every patient, relapse followed autologous stem cell transplantation, while exposure to brentuximab vedotin differed. Researchers report purifying CD4+ T cells from thawed PBMCs by magnetic negative selection. Measured with immunoSEQ multiplex PCR; TCRdb has only the in-frame clones, and not every one. The data hold roughly 12,000 clones, with under 90% observed a single time. The input for sequencing was CD4+ T cells from blood, taken at baseline. The sequence was obtained from a human donor with classical Hodgkin lymphoma.

This chain's CDR3 is CASSPVVPAGQYF. The CDR3 DNA reads TGTGCCAGCTCACCAGTTGTTCCGGCCGGGCAGTACTTC. The V gene is TRBV18, the J gene TRBJ2-7, with D unresolved. The CDR3 covers 13 residues. With 2 bases removed from V and 9 bases from J, the gap between germline ends came to 14 bases. Germline lookup yields CDR1 KGHSH and CDR2 LQKENI.